These 8 T cell receptor beta chains were all obtained from the same sample, sequenced in a study of cytomegalovirus exposure and HLA in healthy donors. Primers included in the PCR were 60 Vbeta and 13 Jbeta primers. Data came from immunoSEQ multiplex PCR; TCRdb stores just in-frame clones and leaves some out. The sample records some 110,000 clones, less than 85% being singletons. Sequenced material: PBMCs. Receptors were obtained from a man in his sixties in good health and CMV-seronegative.

This sequence joins TRBV18 and TRBJ1-4; TRBD1 might be the D (6 bases). V lost 0 bases and J 7 bases, leaving 18 bases between the germline ends. The CDR3 consists of 17 residues. Germline-derived CDR1 and CDR2 are KGHSH and LQKENI. This CDR3 reads CASSPPNRDTGPEKLFF. For the CDR3, the DNA is TGTGCCAGCTCACCACCCAACCGGGACACCGGGCCTGAAAAACTGTTTTTT.

This chain connects TRBV19 to TRBJ2-3; a possible D gene is TRBD1 (5 bases). Trimming pared 1 base from V and 1 base from J, leaving 9 bases between. The CDR3 is 15 residues long. The germline V gene encodes CDR1 LNHDA and CDR2 SQIVND (reference sequence). CDR3 coding DNA: TGTGCCAGTAGTATAGCAGGGATGGGCACAGATACGCAGTATTTT. Its protein product is CASSIAGMGTDTQYF.

This clone was seen more than once but under ten times. The chain couples TRBV29-1 to TRBJ1-1; D gene uncertain. V lost 7 bases and J 11 bases, leaving 17 bases between the germline ends. Per germline, CDR1 SQVTM and CDR2 ANQGSEA. The CDR3 covers 11 residues. CDR3 amino acids: CSAKDGVGAFF. The CDR3 DNA is TGCAGCGCAAAGGACGGGGTTGGGGCTTTCTTT.

This clone was counted only a few times. Here the CDR3 reads CASSQLPGNRNTEAFF. The CDR3 nucleotides are TGCGCCAGCAGCCAGCTACCAGGGAATCGGAACACTGAAGCTTTCTTT. The V gene is TRBV5-1, the J gene TRBJ1-1; D perhaps matches TRBD1 (5 bases). Per germline, CDR1 SGHRS and CDR2 YFSETQ. V was cut by 4 bases and J by 1 base, with 17 bases left in between. This CDR3 comprises 16 residues.

This clone was observed a single time. This chain links TRBV4-3 with TRBJ2-7; D might be TRBD1 (5 bases). The CDR3 has 16 residues. The V end lost 0 bases, the J end lost 1 base, and 13 bases lay between the germline ends. The V gene's germline CDR1 is LGHNA and CDR2 YSLEER. CDR3 sequence reads: CASSQDALTESYEQYF. CDR3 nucleotides: TGCGCCAGCAGCCAAGACGCTTTGACAGAGTCCTACGAGCAGTACTTC.

J is TRBJ2-7 and V is TRBV5-1; D perhaps matches TRBD1 (6 bases). Germline loops: CDR1 SGHRS, CDR2 YFSETQ. V shed 0 bases and J shed 3 bases, with 10 bases lying between them. The CDR3 runs to 14 residues. DNA for the CDR3: TGCGCCAGCAGCTTGGAGGGACACGTCTACGAGCAGTACTTC. The encoded protein is CASSLEGHVYEQYF.

J is TRBJ1-3 and V is TRBV5-4; D unclear. The CDR3 contains 16 residues. The V end was cut by 2 bases, the J end by 1 base, with 13 bases between. Germline CDR1 SGHNT, CDR2 YYREEE (reference sequence). The CDR3 DNA is TGTGCCAGCAGCTTAGAAGGGAGTTGGTCTGGAAACACCATATATTTT. Translated, it gives CASSLEGSWSGNTIYF.

The chain is built from TRBV9 and TRBJ2-2, with 10 bases fitting TRBD2. V was pared by 0 bases and J by 6 bases, with 5 bases of the junction left unmatched. The CDR3 totals 16 residues. Germline V lookup: CDR1 SGDLS, CDR2 YYNGEE. The CDR3 reads CASSVGSGTSAGELFF. The CDR3 coding sequence is TGTGCCAGCAGCGTAGGTTCGGGGACTAGCGCCGGGGAGCTGTTTTTT.